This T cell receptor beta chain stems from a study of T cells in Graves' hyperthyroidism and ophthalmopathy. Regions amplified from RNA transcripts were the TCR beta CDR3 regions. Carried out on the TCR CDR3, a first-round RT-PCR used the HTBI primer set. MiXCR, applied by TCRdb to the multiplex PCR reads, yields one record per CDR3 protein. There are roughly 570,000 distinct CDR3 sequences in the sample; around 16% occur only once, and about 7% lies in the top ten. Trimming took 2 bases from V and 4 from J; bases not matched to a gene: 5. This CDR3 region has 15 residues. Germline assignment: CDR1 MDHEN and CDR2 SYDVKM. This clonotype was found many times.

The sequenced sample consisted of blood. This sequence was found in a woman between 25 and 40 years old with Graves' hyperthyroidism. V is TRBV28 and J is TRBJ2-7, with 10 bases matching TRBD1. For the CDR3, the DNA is TGTGCCAGCAGTTTACGGACAGGGGGTCGATACGAGCAGTACTTC. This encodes CASSLRTGGRYEQYF.